Included here is one TCR beta chain sequence, with context. No antigen is known for it. The sample comes from a study of radiotherapy plus CTLA-4 blockade in lung cancer. Overall study context: Disease control was achieved by around 32% of patients, and objective responses by 18%.

Ipilimumab CTLA-4 blockade and focal radiation were given to patients with chemo-refractory metastatic non-small-cell lung cancer. Using immunoSEQ multiplex PCR, the repertoire was profiled, and TCRdb retains in-frame clones only, with some absent. The table includes tens of thousands of clones, less than 85% detected once. Overall study results and limits: Early clonal dynamics of blood T cells, together with interferon-beta, were reported as the best response predictor. Blood saw expansion of tumor-derived TCR clones after radiotherapy plus ipilimumab.

The sequenced sample was peripheral blood, obtained from a patient treated with radiotherapy plus ipilimumab. The sequence was collected from a human donor with non-small cell lung cancer who had a complete response to radiotherapy plus ipilimumab.

The CDR3 DNA reads as TGTGCCAGTAGTAGCGGGACAGGGGAGACCCAGTACTTC. As protein: CASSSGTGETQYF. The rearrangement links TRBV19 to TRBJ2-5; 9 nucleotides agree with TRBD1. CDR3 length: 13 residues. V gave up 4 bases and J gave up 5 bases; unmatched junction bases: 2. Germline CDR1 is LNHDA and CDR2 is SQIVND (reference sequence).